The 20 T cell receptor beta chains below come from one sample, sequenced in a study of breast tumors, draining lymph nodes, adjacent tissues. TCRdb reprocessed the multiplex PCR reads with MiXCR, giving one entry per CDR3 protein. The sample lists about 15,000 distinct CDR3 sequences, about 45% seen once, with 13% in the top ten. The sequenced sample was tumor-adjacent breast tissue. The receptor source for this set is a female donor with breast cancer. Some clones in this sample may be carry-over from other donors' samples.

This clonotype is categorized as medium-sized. The CDR3 region has the DNA TGTGCCACCAGCCCCAGCGGGGACAGGGGCCCGCAAGAGCAGTACTTC. Its translation: CATSPSGDRGPQEQYF. The chain recombines TRBV15 with TRBJ2-7; 10 nucleotides line up with TRBD1. Per germline, CDR1 LNHNV and CDR2 YYDKDF (reference sequence). V shed 5 bases, J shed 7 bases, and the junction held 14 bases outside the gene matches. CDR3 length: 16 amino acids.

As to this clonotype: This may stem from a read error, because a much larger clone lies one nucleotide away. The CDR3 bases are TGTGCCAGCAGCTTAGGGACGGAACGACCTACCGGGGAGCTGTATTTT. This encodes CASSLGTERPTGELYF. The chain links TRBV7-3 to TRBJ2-2; perhaps D is TRBD1 or TRBD2 (5 bases each). The CDR3 covers 16 residues. Germline V gene lookup returns CDR1 SGHTA and CDR2 FQGTGA. The full variable domain, rest sourced from reference TRBV7-3 and TRBJ2-2, is GAGVSQTPSNKVTEKGKYVELRCDPISGHTALYWYRQSLGQGPEFLIYFQGTGAADDSGLPNDRFFAVRPEGSVSTLKIQRTERGDSAVYLCASSLGTERPTGELYFGEGSRLTVL.

CDR3 sequence (DNA): TGTGCCAGTAGTATGGCAGCTTCCTATGGCTACACCTTC. Protein product: CASSMAASYGYTF. The chain is built from TRBV19 and TRBJ1-2; D unresolved. Looked up from germline, CDR1 is LNHDA and CDR2 is SQIVND (reference sequence). V was pared by 3 bases and J by 4 bases, with 9 bases between. The CDR3 extends over 13 amino acids.

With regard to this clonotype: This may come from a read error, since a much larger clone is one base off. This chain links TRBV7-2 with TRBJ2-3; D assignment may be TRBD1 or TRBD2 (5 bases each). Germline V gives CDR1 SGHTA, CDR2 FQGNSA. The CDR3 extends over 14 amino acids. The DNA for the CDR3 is TGTGCCAGCAGCTTAGGAGGGGCGGCAGATACGCAGTGTTTT. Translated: CASSLGGAADTQCF. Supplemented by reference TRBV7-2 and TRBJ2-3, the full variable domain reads GAGVSQSPSNKVTEKGKDVELRCDPISGHTALYWYRQSLGQGLEFLIYFQGNSAPDKSGLPSDRFSAERTGGSVSTLTIQRTQQEDSAVYLCASSLGGAADTQCFGPGTRLTVL.

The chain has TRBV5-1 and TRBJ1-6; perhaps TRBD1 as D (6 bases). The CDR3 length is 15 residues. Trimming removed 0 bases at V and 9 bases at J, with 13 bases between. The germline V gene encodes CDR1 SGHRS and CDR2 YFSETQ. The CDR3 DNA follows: TGCGCCAGCAGCTTGGATCGGGGGGCAGGTTCACCCCTCCACTTT. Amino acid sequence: CASSLDRGAGSPLHF.

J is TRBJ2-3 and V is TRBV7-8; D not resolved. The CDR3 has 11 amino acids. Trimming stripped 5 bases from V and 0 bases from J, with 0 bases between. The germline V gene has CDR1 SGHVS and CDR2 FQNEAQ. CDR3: CASSSTDTQYF. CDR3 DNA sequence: TGTGCCAGCAGCAGCACAGATACGCAGTATTTT.

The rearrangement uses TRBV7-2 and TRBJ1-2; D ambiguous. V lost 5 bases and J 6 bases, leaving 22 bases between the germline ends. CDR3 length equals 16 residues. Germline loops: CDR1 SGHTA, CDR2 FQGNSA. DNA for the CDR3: TGTGCCAGCAGCCCGTCTCCGACACTTAAGGGTAATGGCTACACCTTC. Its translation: CASSPSPTLKGNGYTF.

CDR3 coding DNA: TGTGCCAGCAGCTTGGTTTCCGCGGGAGGTAACGAGCAGTACTTC. This encodes CASSLVSAGGNEQYF. The chain carries TRBV5-4 and TRBJ2-7, with TRBD2 matching over 8 bases. The CDR3 runs to 15 residues. Germline V CDR1 and CDR2: SGHNT, YYREEE (reference sequence). Trimming at V came to 0 bases and at J to 5 bases, leaving 7 bases not matched to a gene.

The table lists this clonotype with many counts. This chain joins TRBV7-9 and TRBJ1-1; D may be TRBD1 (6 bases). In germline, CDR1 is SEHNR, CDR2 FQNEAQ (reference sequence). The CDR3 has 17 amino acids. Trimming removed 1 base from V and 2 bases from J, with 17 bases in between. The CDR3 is CASSLDARGYLNTEAFF. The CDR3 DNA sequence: TGTGCCAGCAGCTTAGACGCCAGGGGATATCTAAACACTGAAGCTTTCTTT.

The DNA of the CDR3 is TGCAGTGCTTCACGAGGCAGGGGGGACGAGCAGTTCTTC. Its protein is CSASRGRGDEQFF. The chain employs TRBV20-1 and TRBJ2-1, with D maybe TRBD1 (7 bases). Germline V gives CDR1 DFQATT, CDR2 SNEGSKA (reference sequence). The CDR3 covers 13 residues. V lost 5 bases and J lost 10, with 18 bases in between.

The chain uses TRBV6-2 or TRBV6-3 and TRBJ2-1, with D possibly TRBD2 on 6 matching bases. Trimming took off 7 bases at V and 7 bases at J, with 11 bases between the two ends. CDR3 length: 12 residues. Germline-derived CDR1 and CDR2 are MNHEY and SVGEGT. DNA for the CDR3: TGTGCCAGCAATCCGACTAGTAATGAGCAGTTCTTC. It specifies CASNPTSNEQFF.

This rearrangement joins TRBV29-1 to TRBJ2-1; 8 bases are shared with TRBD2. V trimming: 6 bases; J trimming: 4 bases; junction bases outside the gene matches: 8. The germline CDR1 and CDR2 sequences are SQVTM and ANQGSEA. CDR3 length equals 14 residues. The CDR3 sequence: CSVGNSGSYNEQFF. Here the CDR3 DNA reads TGCAGCGTGGGGAACAGCGGGAGTTACAATGAGCAGTTCTTC.

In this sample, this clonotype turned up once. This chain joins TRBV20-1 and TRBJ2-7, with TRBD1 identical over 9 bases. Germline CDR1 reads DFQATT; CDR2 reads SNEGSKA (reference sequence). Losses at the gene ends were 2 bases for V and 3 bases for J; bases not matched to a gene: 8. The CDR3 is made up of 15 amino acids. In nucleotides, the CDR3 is TGCAGTGCTAGACCCTGGGGGGACAGGGACTACGAGCAGTACTTC. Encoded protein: CSARPWGDRDYEQYF.

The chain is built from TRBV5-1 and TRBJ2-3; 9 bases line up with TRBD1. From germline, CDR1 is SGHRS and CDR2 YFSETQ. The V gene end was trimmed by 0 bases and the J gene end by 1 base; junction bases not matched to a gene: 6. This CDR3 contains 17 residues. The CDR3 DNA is TGCGCCAGCAGCTTGGGTATTACAGGGGGCGGCACAGATACGCAGTATTTT. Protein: CASSLGITGGGTDTQYF.

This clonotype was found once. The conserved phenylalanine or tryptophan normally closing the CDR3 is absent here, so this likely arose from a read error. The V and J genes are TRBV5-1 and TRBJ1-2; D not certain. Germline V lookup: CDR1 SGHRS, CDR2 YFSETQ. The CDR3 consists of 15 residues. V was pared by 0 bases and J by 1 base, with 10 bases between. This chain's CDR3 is CASSLGITDNYGYTL. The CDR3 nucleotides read TGCGCCAGCAGCTTGGGTATTACAGATAACTATGGCTACACCCTC.

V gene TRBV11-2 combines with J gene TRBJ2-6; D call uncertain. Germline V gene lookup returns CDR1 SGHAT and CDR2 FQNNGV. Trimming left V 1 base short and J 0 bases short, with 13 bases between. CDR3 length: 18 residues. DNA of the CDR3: TGTGCCAGCAGCTTAGTCCCCGGGCTGTGCTCTGGGGCCAACGTCCTGACTTTC. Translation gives CASSLVPGLCSGANVLTF.

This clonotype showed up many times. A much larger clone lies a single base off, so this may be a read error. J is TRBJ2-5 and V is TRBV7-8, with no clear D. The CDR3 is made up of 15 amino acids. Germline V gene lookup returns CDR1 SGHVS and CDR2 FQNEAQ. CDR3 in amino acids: CASSLAGTGQETQPF. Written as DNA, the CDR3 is TGTGCCAGCAGCTTAGCAGGTACCGGCCAAGAGACCCAGCCCTTC.

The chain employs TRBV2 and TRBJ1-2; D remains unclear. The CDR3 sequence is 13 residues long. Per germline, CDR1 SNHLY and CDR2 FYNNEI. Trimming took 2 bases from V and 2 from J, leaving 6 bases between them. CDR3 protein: CASSESRNYGYTF. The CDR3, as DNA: TGTGCCAGCAGTGAATCTCGAAACTATGGCTACACCTTC.

The CDR3 region is CASSLAGGTKEYF. The CDR3 region has the DNA TGTGCCAGCTCACTAGCTGGAGGAACAAAGGAGTACTTC. V gene TRBV2 combines with J gene TRBJ2-7, with D possibly being TRBD2 (6 bases). Germline CDR1 reads SNHLY; CDR2 reads FYNNEI. Trimming pared 8 bases from V and 11 bases from J, leaving 22 bases between. The CDR3 covers 13 residues.

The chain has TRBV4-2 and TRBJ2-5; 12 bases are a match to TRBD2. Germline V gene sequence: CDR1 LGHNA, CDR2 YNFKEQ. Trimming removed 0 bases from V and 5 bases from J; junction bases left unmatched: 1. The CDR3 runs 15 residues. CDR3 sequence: CASSQETSGSETQYF. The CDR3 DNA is TGTGCCAGCAGCCAAGAGACTAGCGGGAGTGAGACCCAGTACTTC.